A selection of T cell receptor beta chains follows, all from one sample in a study of breast tumors, draining lymph nodes, adjacent tissues. From the multiplex PCR reads, TCRdb called clonotypes with MiXCR, one entry per CDR3 protein. Of 7,500 or so distinct CDR3 sequences listed, about 74% are singletons. Sequences were obtained from tumor-adjacent breast tissue. The origin of the receptors is a female donor with breast cancer. Some clones in this sample may be carry-over from other donors' samples. Each CDR3 is given with its conserved first and last residue. Fields, in order: V gene, D gene, clone size, J gene, CDR3 DNA, CDR3 protein. D genes are given only for firm matches. A row's size may be missing; if present it is once, few, many or a size class.

>TRBV4-2|TRBD2|once|TRBJ2-7
TGTGCCAGCAGCCAAGAAGGTTCGGGAGGACCCTACGAGCAGTACTTC
CASSQEGSGGPYEQYF
>TRBV4-2|-|-|TRBJ2-3
TGTGCCAGCAGCCGAAATAATCGGGACTTCACAGATACGCAGTATTTT
CASSRNNRDFTDTQYF
>TRBV6-6|-|medium-sized|TRBJ1-3
TGTGCCAGCAGTTACTCGAGTCCCCGCTCTGGAAACACCATATATTTT
CASSYSSPRSGNTIYF
>TRBV19|-|-|TRBJ2-1
TGTGCCAGTAGTATGGGACTGGACAGACGATCCTACAATGAGCAGTTCTTC
CASSMGLDRRSYNEQFF
>TRBV20-1|-|medium-sized|TRBJ2-1
TGCAGTGCTAGTAGCGTGACTACAGGCAATGAGCAGTTCTTC
CSASSVTTGNEQFF
>TRBV7-9|-|-|TRBJ1-1
TGTGCCAGCATCTTAGGACCAACCACTGAAGCTCTCTTT
CASILGPTTEALF
>TRBV5-4|-|-|TRBJ2-5
TGTGCCAGCAGCTTGGGGGATTGGGAGACCCAGTACTTC
CASSLGDWETQYF
>TRBV20-1|-|once|TRBJ2-7
TGCAGTGCTAGGGGGACCGTCGCCTACGAGCAGTACTTC
CSARGTVAYEQYF
>TRBV20-1|-|-|TRBJ1-6
TGCAGTGCTAGCAGGACGGATAATTCACCCCTCCACTTT
CSASRTDNSPLHF
>TRBV7-9|-|-|TRBJ1-6
TGTGCCAGCAGCTCGGATAGGAAGGATTCACCCCTCCACTTT
CASSSDRKDSPLHF
>TRBV7-2|-|-|TRBJ1-3
TGTGCCAGCAGCTTAGGACAGTTCTCTGGAGACACCATATATTTT
CASSLGQFSGDTIYF
>TRBV20-1|-|-|TRBJ2-7
TGCAGTGCTAGGAGACGACGGAATACCTACGAGCAGTACTTC
CSARRRRNTYEQYF
>TRBV20-1|TRBD1|-|TRBJ2-2
TGCAGTGCTAGGCCCCCGGTGGGACAGAGGAACACCGGGGAGCTGTTTTTT
CSARPPVGQRNTGELFF
>TRBV5-1|TRBD1|-|TRBJ1-1
TGCGCCAGCAGCAAAGGGACAGGGGGAGATCTAGCTTTCTTT
CASSKGTGGDLAFF
>TRBV5-1|-|-|TRBJ2-3
TGCGCCAGCAAATCGCCTAGCACAGATACGCAGTATTTT
CASKSPSTDTQYF
>TRBV6-5|-|-|TRBJ1-2
TGTGCCAGCAGTGAAGCGGGAGATGGTGGCTACACCTTC
CASSEAGDGGYTF
>TRBV2|TRBD2|-|TRBJ2-5
TGTGCCAGCAGAGGCTCTAGCGGGAGGGCCGAGACCCAGTACTTC
CASRGSSGRAETQYF
>TRBV27|-|-|TRBJ2-5
TGTGCCAGCAGCCCAGCGGGCCGGGAGACCCAGTACTTC
CASSPAGRETQYF
>TRBV20-1|TRBD1|-|TRBJ2-3
TGCAGTGCTAGAGAAATCGGGACAGTGGTCACAGATACGCAGTATTTT
CSAREIGTVVTDTQYF
>TRBV9|-|-|TRBJ2-3
TGTGCCAGCAGCCCCCTGCAACGTTCGAGCACAGATACGCAGTATTTT
CASSPLQRSSTDTQYF
>TRBV12-3/TRBV12-4|-|once|TRBJ1-2
TGTGCCAGCAGCTTCACCAATACCCATGGCTACACCTTC
CASSFTNTHGYTF
>TRBV20-1|TRBD1|-|TRBJ2-7
TGCAGTGCTAGAGACCGGGACAGGCCTACGAAGCAGTACTTC
CSARDRDRPTKQYF
>TRBV6-2/TRBV6-3|TRBD1|many|TRBJ2-7
TGTGCCAGCAGAACCGGGACAGGGCACTACGAGCAGTACTTC
CASRTGTGHYEQYF
>TRBV10-3|TRBD2|-|TRBJ2-1
TGTGCCATCAGTGAGGGTAGCGGGAGGGCCATTGAGCAGTTCTTC
CAISEGSGRAIEQFF
>TRBV7-2|-|medium-sized|TRBJ2-6
TGTGCCAGCAGCCCACGCCTTCCGGGGATTAGTGGGGCCAACGTCCTGACTTTC
CASSPRLPGISGANVLTF
>TRBV7-9|TRBD2|medium-sized|TRBJ2-3
TGTGCCAGCAGCCCGGTAGCGGGAGATGAAGTAGATACGCAGTATTTT
CASSPVAGDEVDTQYF
>TRBV10-2|-|-|TRBJ1-6
TGCGCCAGCAGCATTTCCGGAGGCGAGTCACCCCTCCACTTT
CASSISGGESPLHF
>TRBV20-1|-|few|TRBJ2-2
TGCAGTGCCCTGGACCTGACGAACACCGGGGAGCTGTTTTTT
CSALDLTNTGELFF
>TRBV20-1|TRBD2|-|TRBJ2-5
TGCAGTGCTAGTCGTTCCCTCGCGGGGGACGAAGAGACCCAGTACTTC
CSASRSLAGDEETQYF
>TRBV12-3/TRBV12-4|TRBD1|-|TRBJ1-2
TGTGCCAGCCTCCCCGGGACAGGGTCTGGTGGCTACACCTTC
CASLPGTGSGGYTF
>TRBV20-1|TRBD1|-|TRBJ1-5
TGCAGCGCCACAGGACAGGGCAATCAGCCCCAGCATTTT
CSATGQGNQPQHF
>TRBV12-3/TRBV12-4|-|-|TRBJ2-7
TGTGCCAGCAGTTTAACGGCGGGCTACGAGCAGTACTTC
CASSLTAGYEQYF
>TRBV24-1|TRBD2|-|TRBJ2-3
TGTGCCACCAGTGATCGACTAGCGGGGGGGCTGGATACGCAGTATTTT
CATSDRLAGGLDTQYF
>TRBV18|-|-|TRBJ1-2
TGTGCCAGCTCACCAGATAACTATGGCTACACCTTC
CASSPDNYGYTF
>TRBV7-2|-|large|TRBJ2-2
TGTGCCAGCAGCTTAGCGGGGGACACCGGGGAGCTGTTTTTT
CASSLAGDTGELFF
>TRBV7-2|-|-|TRBJ1-2
TGTGCCAGCAGCTTATTAACACGTGGCTACACCTTC
CASSLLTRGYTF
>TRBV29-1|-|-|TRBJ2-2
TGCAGCGTTCTTGGAACCGGGGAGCTGTTTTTT
CSVLGTGELFF
>TRBV28|TRBD2|many|TRBJ2-7
TGTGCCAGCAGGACAGCGGGGGCAAAGGACGAGCAGTACTTC
CASRTAGAKDEQYF
>TRBV19|-|once|TRBJ2-3
TGTGCCAGTCTTGGTCAAAACACAGATACGCAGTATTTT
CASLGQNTDTQYF
>TRBV12-3/TRBV12-4|-|once|TRBJ1-2
TGTGCCAGCAGTTTAGGGAGACTAAGGACTAACTATGGCTACACCTTC
CASSLGRLRTNYGYTF
>TRBV19|TRBD2|-|TRBJ2-7
TGTGCCAGTAGTCCAGCGGGAGGCCTCGGATACGAGCAGTACTTC
CASSPAGGLGYEQYF
>TRBV7-3|TRBD2|-|TRBJ2-1
TGTGCTAGCAGCCGGACTAGCGGGGGATATGAGCAGTTCTTC
CASSRTSGGYEQFF
>TRBV5-1|-|-|TRBJ2-5
TGCGCCAGCAGCGCAGGGGAGACCCAGTACTTC
CASSAGETQYF
>TRBV29-1|-|-|TRBJ2-1
TGCAGCGTTGAAGATCGGTCCAGTAGCTCCTACAATGAGCAGTTCTTC
CSVEDRSSSSYNEQFF
>TRBV20-1|-|medium-sized|TRBJ1-4
TGCAGTGCTGCAGGGACCGAGAAACTGTTTTTT
CSAAGTEKLFF
>TRBV7-3|-|-|TRBJ2-3
TGTGCCAGCAGCTCCGTACTAGCAGATACGCAGTATTTT
CASSSVLADTQYF
>TRBV7-2|-|medium-sized|TRBJ1-2
TGTGCCAGCAGCTTAGGGAGGTTTGACGGCTACACCTTC
CASSLGRFDGYTF
>TRBV7-2|-|once|TRBJ1-4
TGTGCCAGCAGCCCACCAACTAATGAAAAACTGTTTTTT
CASSPPTNEKLFF
>TRBV2|TRBD2|few|TRBJ2-7
TGTGCCAGCAGCGAAGGGGCGGGAGGGCTTGACGAGCAGTACTTC
CASSEGAGGLDEQYF
>TRBV20-1|TRBD1|-|TRBJ2-3
TGCAGTGCTTTGGGACAGTCCACAGATACGCAGTATTTT
CSALGQSTDTQYF